This TCR beta chain was captured in a study of cytomegalovirus exposure and HLA in healthy donors. Trimming took 4 bases from V and 8 from J; bases not matched to a gene: 7. This CDR3 has 14 residues. CDR1 is MRHNA and CDR2 is SNTAGT in the germline V gene. Using immunoSEQ multiplex PCR, the repertoire was profiled, and TCRdb retains in-frame clones only, with some absent. The table lists about 130,000 clones, 85% to 90% of them singletons. The V and J genes are TRBV6-4 and TRBJ2-4; 8 bases match TRBD2. Input material: PBMCs. The receptor was isolated from a woman aged 18-29 years in good health and CMV-seronegative. The CDR3 loop is CASSVNGGDHIQYF. CDR3 DNA: TGTGCCAGCAGTGTCAACGGGGGGGATCACATTCAGTACTTC.